This passage covers 11 T cell receptor beta chains from one sample sequenced in a study of response to subunit inactivated influenza vaccine. TCRdb processed the RT-PCR reads anew with MiXCR; each CDR3 protein has one entry. The sample has around 180,000 distinct CDR3 sequences, about 9.3% seen once. The sample here was non-naive T cells sorted from PBMCs, taken on the day of vaccination. These receptors were taken from a man aged 50 or older who received an inactivated influenza vaccine.

This clonotype was detected a few times. The rearrangement uses TRBV20-1 and TRBJ2-6, with D perhaps matching TRBD1 (5 bases). Germline CDR1 DFQATT, CDR2 SNEGSKA (reference sequence). Trimming cost V 7 bases and J 4 bases, with 17 bases left between them. This CDR3 is 15 amino acids long. CDR3 in DNA: TGCAGTGTCAGGGATCAGGCTTACGGGGCCAACGTCCTGACTTTC. This translates into CSVRDQAYGANVLTF.

This clonotype was detected only a few times. The CDR3 coding sequence is TGCAGCGTGAGACCCGACGGAGCTAATTCACCCCTCCACTTT. Translation: CSVRPDGANSPLHF. V gene TRBV29-1 combines with J gene TRBJ1-6; D gene ambiguous. The CDR3 runs 14 residues. The germline gives CDR1 SQVTM, CDR2 ANQGSEA. V lost 6 bases and J 6 bases, leaving 15 bases between the germline ends.

This clonotype was observed many times. The V gene is TRBV3-1, the J gene TRBJ2-3; D gene unclear. V shed 5 bases and J shed 8 bases, with 17 bases lying between them. This CDR3 region has 14 residues. The germline V gene encodes CDR1 LGHDT and CDR2 YNNKEL (reference sequence). CDR3 region: CASSSLKVSGTQYF. CDR3 DNA sequence: TGTGCCAGCAGCTCACTCAAGGTTTCGGGTACGCAGTATTTT.

This clonotype was observed many times. Germline is not matched at one junction end, which may reflect a read error. The chain links TRBV7-3 to TRBJ1-3, with TRBD1 identical over 9 bases. This CDR3 region has 15 residues. CDR1 is SGHTA and CDR2 is FQGTGA in the germline V gene. The CDR3 coding sequence is TGTGCCAGCAGCGTAACAGGGGGCGCTGGAAACACCATATATTTT. Encoded protein: CASSVTGGAGNTIYF. Using reference TRBV7-3 and TRBJ1-3 for the parts outside the CDR3, the full variable domain is GAGVSQTPSNKVTEKGKYVELRCDPISGHTALYWYRQSLGQGPEFLIYFQGTGAADDSGLPNDRFFAVRPEGSVSTLKIQRTERGDSAVYLCASSVTGGAGNTIYFGEGSWLTVV.

This clonotype was seen more than once but under ten times. The gene calls are TRBV2 and TRBJ2-3; D is possibly TRBD1 (6 bases). The CDR3 totals 15 residues. From germline, CDR1 is SNHLY and CDR2 FYNNEI. Trimming left V 3 bases short and J 2 bases short, with 12 bases between. CDR3: CASSDQGKVTDTQYF. The CDR3 DNA reads as TGTGCCAGCAGTGATCAGGGGAAGGTCACAGATACGCAGTATTTT.

A few counts support this clonotype. The rearrangement joins TRBV28 to TRBJ2-5; 8 positions agree with TRBD1. Trimming at V came to 6 bases and at J to 5 bases, leaving 2 bases not matched to a gene. The germline CDR1 and CDR2 sequences are MDHEN and SYDVKM. This CDR3 region has 12 residues. This CDR3 is CASRGQAETQYF. CDR3 nucleotide sequence: TGTGCCAGCAGGGGACAGGCCGAGACCCAGTACTTC. Combining the CDR3 with reference TRBV28 and TRBJ2-5 gives the whole variable domain DVKVTQSSRYLVKRTGEKVFLECVQDMDHENMFWYRQDPGLGLRLIYFSYDVKMKEKGDIPEGYSVSREKKERFSLILESASTNQTSMYLCASRGQAETQYFGPGTRLLVL.

This chain uses TRBV6-4 with TRBJ1-1; 9 bases match TRBD1. CDR3 length equals 14 residues. The germline gives CDR1 MRHNA, CDR2 SNTAGT. V lost 8 bases and J lost 3; bases outside the gene matches: 7. The CDR3 region is CASSKTGGDTEAFF. CDR3 bases: TGTGCCAGCTCTAAGACAGGGGGTGACACTGAAGCTTTCTTT.

The chain links TRBV29-1 to TRBJ2-2; 9 bases fit TRBD2. The germline CDR1 and CDR2 sequences are SQVTM and ANQGSEA. The CDR3 covers 13 residues. V was pared by 7 bases and J by 5 bases, with 5 bases of the junction left unmatched. The CDR3 spells CSAGTSRTGELFF. The CDR3 nucleotides read TGCAGCGCGGGGACTAGCAGGACCGGGGAGCTGTTTTTT.

J is TRBJ1-6 and V is TRBV20-1; weak D call: TRBD1 (5 bases). CDR3 length equals 17 residues. Per the germline V gene, CDR1 is DFQATT and CDR2 is SNEGSKA (reference sequence). The V and J ends lost 1 base and 10 bases respectively, with 23 bases between them. The CDR3 DNA reads as TGCAGTGCTAGAGCAAGGGATTCAGGGACGAGGATGTCACCCCTCCACTTT. Translation: CSARARDSGTRMSPLHF.

This clonotype showed up many times. V is TRBV28 and J is TRBJ1-5; 9 nucleotides match TRBD1. Per germline, CDR1 MDHEN and CDR2 SYDVKM. This CDR3 has 14 amino acids. Unmatched junction bases numbered 4, after V lost 5 bases and J lost 5 bases. CDR3 loop: CASSGTGLYQPQHF. CDR3 bases: TGTGCCAGCAGTGGGACAGGGCTGTATCAGCCCCAGCATTTT.

This clonotype was detected a few times. The chain carries TRBV7-9 and TRBJ2-1; D is unresolved. The CDR3 covers 16 residues. Per germline, CDR1 SEHNR and CDR2 FQNEAQ (reference sequence). Trimming took off 0 bases at V and 4 bases at J, with 13 bases between the two ends. The CDR3 DNA follows: TGTGCCAGCAGCTTAGCGGTTAGTACTACGTACAATGAGCAGTTCTTC. Protein: CASSLAVSTTYNEQFF.